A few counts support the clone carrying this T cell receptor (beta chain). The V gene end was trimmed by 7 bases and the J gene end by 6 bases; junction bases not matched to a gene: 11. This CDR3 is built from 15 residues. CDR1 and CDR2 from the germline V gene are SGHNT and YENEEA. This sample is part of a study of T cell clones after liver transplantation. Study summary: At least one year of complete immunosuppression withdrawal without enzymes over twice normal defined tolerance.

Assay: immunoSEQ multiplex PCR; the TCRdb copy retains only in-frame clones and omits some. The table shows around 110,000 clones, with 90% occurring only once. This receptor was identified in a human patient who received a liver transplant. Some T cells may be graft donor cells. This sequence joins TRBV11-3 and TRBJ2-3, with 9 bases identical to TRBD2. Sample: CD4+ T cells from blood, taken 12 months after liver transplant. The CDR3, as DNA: TGTGCCAGCACCGGGGATAGCGGGAGATGGGATACGCAGTATTTT. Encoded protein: CASTGDSGRWDTQYF.